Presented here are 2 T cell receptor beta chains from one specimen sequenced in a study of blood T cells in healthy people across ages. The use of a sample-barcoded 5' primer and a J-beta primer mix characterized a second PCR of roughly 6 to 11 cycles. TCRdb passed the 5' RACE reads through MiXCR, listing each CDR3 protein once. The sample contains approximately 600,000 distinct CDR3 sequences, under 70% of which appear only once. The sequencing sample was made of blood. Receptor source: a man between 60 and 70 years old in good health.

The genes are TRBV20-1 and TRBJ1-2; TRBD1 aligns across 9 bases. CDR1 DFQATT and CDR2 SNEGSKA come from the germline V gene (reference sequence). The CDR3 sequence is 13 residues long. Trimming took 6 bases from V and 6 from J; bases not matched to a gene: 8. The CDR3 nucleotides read TGCAGTGCCCGGACAGGGGTTGGGGATGGCTACACCTTC. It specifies CSARTGVGDGYTF.

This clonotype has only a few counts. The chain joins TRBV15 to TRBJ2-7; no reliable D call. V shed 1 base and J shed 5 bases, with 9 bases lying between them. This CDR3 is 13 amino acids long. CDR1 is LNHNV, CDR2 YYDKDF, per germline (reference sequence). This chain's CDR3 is CATSRVGFHEQYF. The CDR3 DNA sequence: TGTGCCACCAGCAGAGTGGGGTTCCACGAGCAGTACTTC.